This T cell receptor (beta chain) emerged from a study of T cell therapy after organ transplantation. To note about this clone: Antigen unknown.

Described time point: 4-8 weeks after completion of therapy. Germline CDR1 reads LGHNA; CDR2 reads YSLEER. V lost 0 bases and J lost 7; bases outside the gene matches: 8. The CDR3 runs 15 residues. Some clones are missing from TCRdb's copy, which holds only in-frame ones; the method was immunoSEQ multiplex PCR. The sample lists approximately 20,000 clones, around 80% occurring once. The V and J genes are TRBV4-3 and TRBJ2-7; 8 nucleotides match TRBD2. Sequenced material: CD8+ T cells from blood, taken after autologous CMV-specific T cell therapy. The clonotype was recovered from a human patient who had received a solid organ transplant and had CMV disease. Part of the T cell pool may stem from the graft donor. The CDR3 DNA reads as TGCGCCAGCAGCCAAGATGACGGGAGGGCGTGGGAGCAGTACTTC. Protein: CASSQDDGRAWEQYF.